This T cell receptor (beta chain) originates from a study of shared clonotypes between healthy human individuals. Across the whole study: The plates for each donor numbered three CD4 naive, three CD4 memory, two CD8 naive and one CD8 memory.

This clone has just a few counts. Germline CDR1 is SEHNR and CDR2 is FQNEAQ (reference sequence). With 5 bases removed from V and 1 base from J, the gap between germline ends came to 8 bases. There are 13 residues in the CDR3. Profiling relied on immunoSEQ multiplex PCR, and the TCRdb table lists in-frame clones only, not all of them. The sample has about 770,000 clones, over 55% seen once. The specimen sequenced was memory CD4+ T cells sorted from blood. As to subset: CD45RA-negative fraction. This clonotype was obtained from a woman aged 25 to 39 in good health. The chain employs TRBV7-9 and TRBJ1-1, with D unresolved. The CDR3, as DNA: TGTGCCAGCAGCCTCAGGACGAACACTGAAGCTTTCTTT. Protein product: CASSLRTNTEAFF.